A selection of T cell receptor beta chains follows, all from one sample in a study of T cell repertoires in aging, cancer and after chemotherapy. Via MiXCR, TCRdb re-called the multiplex PCR reads, giving one row per CDR3 protein. In the table there are some 3,600 distinct CDR3 sequences, around 28% of which are singletons. The material sequenced was blood. Receptors originate from a human donor with a solid tumor. The CDR3 runs from the conserved cysteine through the conserved F or W. A D gene is named only where the DNA matches it firmly. A clone size is listed for some rows: how often the clone was seen (once, few, many), or a class if it is expanded.

J: TRBJ1-2; V: TRBV19; D: TRBD1; size: medium-sized; CDR3: CATRWTGIYGYTF; DNA: TGTGCCACCCGGTGGACAGGCATCTATGGCTACACCTTC
J: TRBJ1-1; V: TRBV6-5; D: TRBD1; size: -; CDR3: CASSYGTGSFQAFF; DNA: TGTGCCAGCAGTTACGGGACAGGGTCTTTCCAAGCTTTCTTT
J: TRBJ2-1; V: TRBV20-1; D: TRBD1; size: -; CDR3: CSARVQRVQGSSYNEQFF; DNA: TGCAGTGCTAGAGTACAGCGCGTACAGGGGAGCTCCTACAATGAGCAGTTCTTC
J: TRBJ1-4; V: TRBV19; D: TRBD1; size: -; CDR3: CASSLRQGALEKLFF; DNA: TGTGCCAGTAGTTTGAGACAGGGGGCCTTGGAAAAACTGTTTTTT
J: TRBJ1-2; V: TRBV28; D: -; size: -; CDR3: CASSQGRFTGYTF; DNA: TGTGCCAGCAGCCAAGGGCGGTTCACTGGCTACACCTTC
J: TRBJ2-2; V: TRBV24-1; D: -; size: -; CDR3: CATSDPMEGPAGELFF; DNA: TGTGCCACCAGTGATCCCATGGAGGGTCCCGCCGGGGAGCTGTTTTTT
J: TRBJ2-4; V: TRBV5-6; D: -; size: -; CDR3: CASSLRGNKNIQYF; DNA: TGTGCCAGCAGCTTAAGGGGAAACAAAAACATTCAGTACTTC
J: TRBJ1-5; V: TRBV7-2; D: TRBD1; size: -; CDR3: CASSPGTGHPIQPQHF; DNA: TGTGCCAGCAGCCCGGGGACAGGACATCCAATCCAGCCCCAGCATTTT
J: TRBJ2-7; V: TRBV7-2; D: -; size: -; CDR3: CASSLSLGTARGEQYF; DNA: TGTGCCAGCAGCTTAAGCCTCGGGACTGCAAGGGGGGAGCAGTACTTC
J: TRBJ1-3; V: TRBV10-3; D: -; size: -; CDR3: CVTGSVNTIYF; DNA: TGTGTCACGGGTTCTGTGAACACCATATATTTT
J: TRBJ2-7; V: TRBV5-1; D: TRBD2; size: -; CDR3: CASSSGLAGGLYEQYF; DNA: TGCGCCAGCAGCTCCGGACTAGCGGGGGGATTGTACGAGCAGTACTTC
J: TRBJ2-1; V: TRBV6-2/TRBV6-3; D: -; size: medium-sized; CDR3: CASTSGYSYNEQFF; DNA: TGTGCCAGCACCTCCGGCTACTCCTACAATGAGCAGTTCTTC
J: TRBJ2-3; V: TRBV25-1; D: -; size: -; CDR3: CASNRDTDTQYF; DNA: TGTGCCAGTAACAGGGACACAGATACGCAGTATTTT
J: TRBJ2-6; V: TRBV24-1; D: -; size: -; CDR3: CATSDPSSGANVLTF; DNA: TGTGCCACCAGTGATCCAAGCTCTGGGGCCAACGTCCTGACTTTC
J: TRBJ1-5; V: TRBV6-5; D: -; size: few; CDR3: CASSYGAAWSNQPQHF; DNA: TGTGCCAGCAGTTACGGGGCCGCATGGAGCAATCAGCCCCAGCATTTT